These 27 T cell receptor beta chains were sequenced from one sample in a study of post-analysis software for immune sequencing data. Study-level points and caveats: TRBV segments more frequent in patients than in controls numbered a few and included TRBV5-6, TRBV5-1 and TRBV20-1.

The TCR beta cDNA libraries carried unique molecular identifiers. MiXCR was run by TCRdb on the PCR reads, yielding one entry per CDR3 protein. The repertoire consists of roughly 700,000 distinct CDR3 sequences, with about 27% occurring once and the leading ten covering around 0.56%. Antigen specificity for these receptors is unknown. The specimen sequenced was blood. These receptors were taken from a girl aged 10-17 years with multiple sclerosis.

The V gene is TRBV28, the J gene TRBJ2-4; tentative D call: TRBD1 (6 bases). CDR3 size: 17 residues. V was cut by 5 bases and J by 13 bases, with 30 bases left in between. The germline V gene encodes CDR1 MDHEN and CDR2 SYDVKM. CDR3: CASSQLPTGLLSYKQYF. CDR3 DNA sequence: TGTGCCAGCAGTCAGCTTCCGACAGGCCTACTATCCTACAAGCAGTACTTC.

This clonotype was seen many times. The V call is TRBV20-1, the J call TRBJ2-7; D not certain. Looked up from germline, CDR1 is DFQATT and CDR2 is SNEGSKA (reference sequence). The V and J ends lost 1 base and 5 bases respectively, with 18 bases between them. The CDR3 covers 15 residues. The CDR3 sequence: CSARGGQPFHDEQYF. CDR3 in DNA: TGCAGTGCTAGAGGTGGTCAACCCTTTCACGACGAGCAGTACTTC.

The CDR3 sequence: CASSGYTQYF. CDR3 DNA: TGTGCCAGCAGCGGATATACGCAGTATTTT. The J gene is TRBJ2-3, the V gene TRBV7-8; no firm D call. CDR1 SGHVS and CDR2 FQNEAQ come from the germline V gene. Trimming pared 5 bases from V and 7 bases from J, leaving 4 bases between. The CDR3 is 10 residues long. Looking up the rest from reference TRBV7-8 and TRBJ2-3 gives the full variable domain: GAGVSQSPRYKVAKRGQDVALRCDPISGHVSLFWYQQALGQGPEFLTYFQNEAQLDKSGLPSDRFFAERPEGSVSTLKIQRTQQEDSAVYLCASSGYTQYFGPGTRLTVL.

J is TRBJ2-1 and V is TRBV5-1, with D possibly being TRBD2 (6 bases). The ends were cut back, 0 bases at V and 8 bases at J, with 12 bases in the middle. The V gene's germline CDR1 is SGHRS and CDR2 YFSETQ. The CDR3 consists of 14 residues. For the CDR3, the DNA is TGCGCCAGCAGCTTGGCCTATAGACTAGATGAGCAGTTCTTC. As protein: CASSLAYRLDEQFF.

The chain couples TRBV6-5 to TRBJ2-7; D not certain. Trimming left V 10 bases short and J 6 bases short, with 22 bases between. The germline gives CDR1 MNHEY, CDR2 SVGAGI. The CDR3 spans 14 residues. CDR3 bases: TGTGCCACCCGGGCGCTCGCCCCACCCCTCGAGCAGTACTTC. Translation gives CATRALAPPLEQYF.

This clonotype was found a few times. The chain joins TRBV5-6 to TRBJ1-6; no firm D call. This CDR3 is 15 amino acids long. Trimming stripped 3 bases from V and 9 bases from J, with 16 bases between. CDR1 is SGHDT, CDR2 YYEEEE, per germline. The CDR3 nucleotides read TGTGCCAGCAGCTACCAACCCGGACCAAGTTCACCCCTCCACTTT. Residues: CASSYQPGPSSPLHF.

This chain joins TRBV29-1 and TRBJ1-2; 11 bases are shared with TRBD1. The CDR3 consists of 14 residues. V lost 5 bases to trimming and J lost 5 bases; unmatched junction nucleotides: 7. Germline V CDR1 and CDR2: SQVTM, ANQGSEA. The CDR3 nucleotides read TGCAGCGTTCCCGTGGGACAGGGGGTTTATGGCTACACCTTC. Translation gives CSVPVGQGVYGYTF.

This clonotype turned up a few times. The chain is built from TRBV7-9 and TRBJ2-5; D not resolved. Germline CDR1 SEHNR, CDR2 FQNEAQ (reference sequence). There are 13 residues in the CDR3. The V end was cut by 5 bases, the J end by 5 bases, with 12 bases between. CDR3 bases: TGTGCCAGCAGCGGAGAGGTCCGGGAGACCCAGTACTTC. This gives the protein CASSGEVRETQYF.

This clonotype came up a few times. The genes are TRBV20-1 and TRBJ2-5, with no clear D. This CDR3 contains 15 residues. V lost 0 bases and J lost 2, with 13 bases in between. CDR1 and CDR2 (germline): DFQATT, SNEGSKA (reference sequence). The CDR3 is CSARDGRAVQETQYF. In DNA, the CDR3 is TGCAGTGCTAGAGATGGTCGAGCCGTTCAAGAGACCCAGTACTTC.

This clonotype was seen only a few times. The chain links TRBV28 to TRBJ2-1, with a tentative D call TRBD2 (6 bases). Germline lookup yields CDR1 MDHEN and CDR2 SYDVKM. Trimming removed 7 bases from V and 7 bases from J, with 17 bases in between. The CDR3 is 14 residues long. The CDR3 nucleotides are TGTGCCAGCACCCGGTCCCCGGGGGTGAATGAGCAGTTCTTC. It specifies CASTRSPGVNEQFF. Full variable domain (rest looked up from reference TRBV28 and TRBJ2-1): DVKVTQSSRYLVKRTGEKVFLECVQDMDHENMFWYRQDPGLGLRLIYFSYDVKMKEKGDIPEGYSVSREKKERFSLILESASTNQTSMYLCASTRSPGVNEQFFGPGTRLTVL.

This clonotype has more than one count but fewer than ten. V usage is TRBV24-1 and J usage is TRBJ2-1, with D possibly being TRBD1 or TRBD2 (6 bases each). V lost 6 bases, J lost 5 bases, and 19 bases lay in between. In germline, CDR1 is KGHDR, CDR2 SFDVKD. CDR3 length: 16 amino acids. The CDR3 DNA reads as TGTGCCACCAGTACCTTAAGGGGGAGGAGTAACAATGAGCAGTTCTTC. Translated, it gives CATSTLRGRSNNEQFF.

The chain employs TRBV2 and TRBJ2-7; D is perhaps TRBD1 (6 bases). The length of the CDR3 is 12 residues. The germline gives CDR1 SNHLY, CDR2 FYNNEI. V was shortened by 9 bases and J by 5 bases, with 14 bases between the two germline ends. DNA for the CDR3: TGTGCCAGTGACCGGTGGACAGACGAGCAGTACTTC. Its protein product is CASDRWTDEQYF. Complete variable domain (other parts from reference TRBV2 and TRBJ2-7): EPEVTQTPSHQVTQMGQEVILRCVPISNHLYFYWYRQILGQKVEFLVSFYNNEISEKSEIFDDQFSVERPDGSNFTLKIRSTKLEDSAMYFCASDRWTDEQYFGPGTRLTVT.

The sample holds a few counts of this clonotype. This chain links TRBV20-1 with TRBJ2-5; D gene unclear. The CDR3 spans 16 residues. V lost 1 base, J lost 7 bases, and 22 bases lay in between. Germline-derived CDR1 and CDR2 are DFQATT and SNEGSKA (reference sequence). In DNA form, the CDR3 reads TGCAGTGCTAGAGTTTTATATGGGATCGAGTATCTGACCCAGTACTTC. Translation: CSARVLYGIEYLTQYF.

The chain recombines TRBV20-1 with TRBJ2-3, with TRBD1 matching 9 bases. Germline V gives CDR1 DFQATT, CDR2 SNEGSKA (reference sequence). The CDR3 runs to 13 residues. The junction had 4 bases not matched to a gene; V was cut back by 5 bases and J by 4 bases. The CDR3 spells CSAGDRVADTQYF. CDR3 nucleotides: TGCAGTGCTGGGGACAGGGTGGCAGATACGCAGTATTTT.

This clonotype was seen a single time. The chain employs TRBV5-1 and TRBJ2-7, with 9 bases that match TRBD2. V dropped 7 bases and J dropped 7; count of bases not matched to a gene: 12. CDR1 is SGHRS and CDR2 is YFSETQ in the germline V gene. The CDR3 covers 14 residues. CDR3 coding DNA: TGCGCCAGCCGCCGTAGCGGGAGAGGGGAAGAGCAGTACTTC. Its protein is CASRRSGRGEEQYF.

This CDR3 is CACTGPNYGYTF. The CDR3, as DNA: TGTGCCTGCACAGGGCCTAACTATGGCTACACCTTC. The V call is TRBV28, the J call TRBJ1-2; TRBD1 is a possible D gene (6 bases). Germline V gene sequence: CDR1 MDHEN, CDR2 SYDVKM. The germline V and J ends were trimmed by 11 bases and 0 bases, with 10 bases remaining between them. The CDR3 runs to 12 residues.

The chain has TRBV20-1 and TRBJ2-7; TRBD2 matches 9 bases. The germline V gene has CDR1 DFQATT and CDR2 SNEGSKA (reference sequence). The CDR3 covers 13 residues. CDR3 nucleotide sequence: TGCAGCGGACGGGCTAGCGGGACCTACGAGCAGTACTTC. This sequence encodes CSGRASGTYEQYF.

V is TRBV27 and J is TRBJ2-4; unclear D gene. V was pared by 7 bases and J by 0 bases, with 4 bases between. Germline-derived CDR1 and CDR2 are MNHEY and SMNVEV (reference sequence). The CDR3 spans 12 residues. In DNA form, the CDR3 reads TGTGCCAGCACTATAGCCAAAAACATTCAGTACTTC. This gives the protein CASTIAKNIQYF.

This chain connects TRBV4-1 to TRBJ1-2; maybe TRBD1 (5 bases). Germline-derived CDR1 and CDR2 are MGHRA and YSYEKL. Trimming took 4 bases from V and 5 from J, leaving 11 bases between them. The CDR3 sequence is 13 residues long. The CDR3 here is CASSPRGFYGYTF. As DNA, the CDR3 is TGCGCCAGCAGCCCTAGGGGCTTTTATGGCTACACCTTC.

V usage is TRBV15 and J usage is TRBJ2-7, with 14 bases fitting TRBD2. The CDR3 sequence is 16 residues long. CDR1 and CDR2 from the germline V gene are LNHNV and YYDKDF (reference sequence). The ends lost 2 bases at V and 5 bases at J; junction bases unmatched: 5. CDR3 in amino acids: CATSRPRGLAGDEQYF. CDR3 nucleotide sequence: TGTGCCACCAGCAGACCAAGGGGACTAGCGGGAGACGAGCAGTACTTC. Supplemented by reference TRBV15 and TRBJ2-7, the full variable domain reads DAMVIQNPRYQVTQFGKPVTLSCSQTLNHNVMYWYQQKSSQAPKLLFHYYDKDFNNEADTPDNFQSRRPNTSFCFLDIRSPGLGDTAMYLCATSRPRGLAGDEQYFGPGTRLTVT.

The chain couples TRBV27 to TRBJ1-5; possibly TRBD1 for D (5 bases). Between the trimmed V and J ends, which lost 0 bases and 11 bases, there was a span of 14 bases. Germline values: CDR1 MNHEY, CDR2 SMNVEV (reference sequence). The CDR3 runs to 14 residues. The CDR3 DNA follows: TGTGCCAGCAGTTTATCGGGGGGGATATCAGCCCAGCATTTT. Translated, it gives CASSLSGGISAQHF.

There are a few counts of this clonotype. The V call is TRBV29-1, the J call TRBJ2-3, with TRBD2 matching 13 bases. The CDR3 spans 15 residues. V lost 8 bases and J lost 6; bases outside the gene matches: 11. Looked up from germline, CDR1 is SQVTM and CDR2 is ANQGSEA. The CDR3 loop reads CSLTSGLAGEDTQYF. The CDR3 bases are TGCAGCTTAACCTCAGGACTAGCGGGGGAGGATACGCAGTATTTT.

This chain connects TRBV5-1 to TRBJ1-1; perhaps TRBD1 as D (5 bases). The length of the CDR3 is 16 residues. Germline CDR1 SGHRS, CDR2 YFSETQ. V was pared by 2 bases and J by 1 base, with 15 bases between. The CDR3 sequence is CASSFGEGFRNTEAFF. In DNA form, the CDR3 reads TGCGCCAGCAGCTTTGGAGAGGGGTTTCGGAACACTGAAGCTTTCTTT.

This clonotype was recorded at least ten times. V gene TRBV20-1 combines with J gene TRBJ2-4; D not resolved. The V gene lost 6 bases and the J gene lost 7 bases, with 16 bases spanning the gap. The CDR3 length is 13 residues. Germline CDR1 reads DFQATT; CDR2 reads SNEGSKA (reference sequence). The CDR3 nucleotides read TGCAGTGCCAACCGGCTTCAGAGGAACATTCAGTACTTC. The encoded protein is CSANRLQRNIQYF.

This chain joins TRBV18 and TRBJ2-3; tentatively, D is TRBD2 (6 bases). CDR1 and CDR2 from the germline V gene are KGHSH and LQKENI. The CDR3 runs 14 residues. V lost 3 bases, J lost 3 bases, and 10 bases lay in between. The CDR3 spells CASSPDGRTDTQYF. The CDR3 bases are TGTGCCAGCTCACCGGACGGGAGAACAGATACGCAGTATTTT.

This clonotype has more than one count but fewer than ten. The gene calls are TRBV6-5 and TRBJ1-6; a possible D gene is TRBD1 (5 bases). The CDR3 has 15 amino acids. V was shortened by 6 bases and J by 0 bases, with 9 bases between the two germline ends. Per germline, CDR1 MNHEY and CDR2 SVGAGI. This CDR3 reads CASSHRSSYNSPLHF. The CDR3 DNA sequence: TGTGCCAGCAGCCACAGGAGCTCCTATAATTCACCCCTCCACTTT.

V gene TRBV6-1 combines with J gene TRBJ1-6; tentatively, D is TRBD1 (5 bases). Trimming took 3 bases from V and 10 from J, leaving 19 bases between them. Germline CDR1 and CDR2: MNHNS and SASEGT. The CDR3 contains 16 residues. The CDR3 DNA reads TGTGCCAGCAGTGATGAGGAGGACACTCTTAGATCACCCCTCCACTTT. Protein sequence: CASSDEEDTLRSPLHF.